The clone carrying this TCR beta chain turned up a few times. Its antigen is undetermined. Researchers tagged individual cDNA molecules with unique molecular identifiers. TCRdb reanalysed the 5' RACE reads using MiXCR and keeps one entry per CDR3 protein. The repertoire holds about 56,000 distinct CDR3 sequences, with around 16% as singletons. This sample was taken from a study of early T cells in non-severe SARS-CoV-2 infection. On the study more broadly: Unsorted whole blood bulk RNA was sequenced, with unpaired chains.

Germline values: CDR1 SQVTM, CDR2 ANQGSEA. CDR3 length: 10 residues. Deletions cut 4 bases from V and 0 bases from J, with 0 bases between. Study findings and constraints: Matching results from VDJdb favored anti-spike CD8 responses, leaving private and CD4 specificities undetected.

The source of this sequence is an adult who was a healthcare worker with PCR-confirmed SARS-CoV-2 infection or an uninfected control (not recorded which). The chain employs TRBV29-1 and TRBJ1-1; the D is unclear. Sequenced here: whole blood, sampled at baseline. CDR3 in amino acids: CSVVNTEAFF. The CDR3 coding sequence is TGCAGCGTTGTGAACACTGAAGCTTTCTTT. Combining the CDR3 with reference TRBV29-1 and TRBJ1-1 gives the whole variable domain SAVISQKPSRDICQRGTSLTIQCQVDSQVTMMFWYRQQPGQSLTLIATANQGSEATYESGFVIDKFPISRPNLTFSTLTVSNMSPEDSSIYLCSVVNTEAFFGQGTRLTVV.